Below, one T cell receptor (beta chain) is given with its context. One end of the junction varies from germline; a read error may be responsible. PCR was performed a second time for roughly 7 to 11 cycles using a sample-barcoded 5' primer and a J-beta primer mix. TCRdb used MiXCR to reprocess the 5' RACE reads, holding one entry per CDR3 protein. Found here are around 940,000 distinct CDR3 sequences, 51% of them singletons; the top ten hold about a fifth. The data are from a study of blood T cells in healthy people across ages. Sequencing was carried out using blood. The source of this sequence is a woman aged 55-69 years in good health.

In DNA form, the CDR3 reads TGCGCCGGCAGCCAAAATCCGGGACCAGCTGGAGATACGCAGTATTTT. Its translation is CAGSQNPGPAGDTQYF. V and J are TRBV4-3 and TRBJ2-3, with D possibly called TRBD1 or TRBD2 (5 bases each). The CDR3 has 16 amino acids. Looked up from germline, CDR1 is LGHNA and CDR2 is YSLEER.